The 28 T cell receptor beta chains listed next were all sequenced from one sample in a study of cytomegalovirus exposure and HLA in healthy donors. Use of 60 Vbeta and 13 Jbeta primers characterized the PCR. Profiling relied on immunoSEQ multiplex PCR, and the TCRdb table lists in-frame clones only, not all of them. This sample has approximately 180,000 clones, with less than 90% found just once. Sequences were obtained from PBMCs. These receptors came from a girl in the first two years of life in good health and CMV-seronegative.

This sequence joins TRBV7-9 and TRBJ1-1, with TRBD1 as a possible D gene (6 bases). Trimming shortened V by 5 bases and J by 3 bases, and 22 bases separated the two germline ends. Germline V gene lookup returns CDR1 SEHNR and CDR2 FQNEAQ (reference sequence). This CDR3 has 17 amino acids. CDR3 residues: CASSLGRGGGGDTEAFF. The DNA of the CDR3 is TGTGCCAGCAGCCTCGGGAGGGGGGGCGGCGGGGACACTGAAGCTTTCTTT.

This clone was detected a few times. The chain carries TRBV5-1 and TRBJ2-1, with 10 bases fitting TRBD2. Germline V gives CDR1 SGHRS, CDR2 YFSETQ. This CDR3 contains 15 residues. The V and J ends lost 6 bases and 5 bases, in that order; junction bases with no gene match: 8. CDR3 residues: CASTYLAGADNEQFF. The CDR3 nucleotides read TGCGCCAGCACCTACCTAGCGGGGGCCGACAATGAGCAGTTCTTC.

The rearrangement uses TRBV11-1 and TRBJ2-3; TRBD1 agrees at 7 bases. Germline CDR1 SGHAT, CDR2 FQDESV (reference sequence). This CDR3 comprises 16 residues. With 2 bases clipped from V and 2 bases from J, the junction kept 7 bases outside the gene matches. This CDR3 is CASSLSTGEYTDTQYF. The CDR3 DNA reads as TGTGCCAGCAGCTTAAGCACAGGGGAGTACACAGATACGCAGTATTTT.

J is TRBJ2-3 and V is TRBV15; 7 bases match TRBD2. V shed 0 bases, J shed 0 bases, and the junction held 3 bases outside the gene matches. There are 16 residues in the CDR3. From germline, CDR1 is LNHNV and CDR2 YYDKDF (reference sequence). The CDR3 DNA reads TGTGCCACCAGCAGAGAAAAGCGGGGTAGCACAGATACGCAGTATTTT. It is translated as CATSREKRGSTDTQYF.

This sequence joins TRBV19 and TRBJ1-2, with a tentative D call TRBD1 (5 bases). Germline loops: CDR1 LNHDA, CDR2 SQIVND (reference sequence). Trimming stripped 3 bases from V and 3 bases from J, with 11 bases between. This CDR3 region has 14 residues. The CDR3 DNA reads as TGTGCCAGTAGTATTTCCGACAGCTACTATGGCTACACCTTC. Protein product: CASSISDSYYGYTF.

The CDR3 loop is CSVESLAGGGSYNEQFF. The CDR3 DNA is TGCAGCGTTGAGTCCCTAGCGGGAGGGGGCTCCTACAATGAGCAGTTCTTC. This rearrangement joins TRBV29-1 to TRBJ2-1; TRBD2 aligns across 12 bases. Trimming at V came to 3 bases and at J to 0 bases, leaving 6 bases not matched to a gene. Germline V gene data show CDR1 as SQVTM and CDR2 as ANQGSEA. This CDR3 is 17 amino acids long.

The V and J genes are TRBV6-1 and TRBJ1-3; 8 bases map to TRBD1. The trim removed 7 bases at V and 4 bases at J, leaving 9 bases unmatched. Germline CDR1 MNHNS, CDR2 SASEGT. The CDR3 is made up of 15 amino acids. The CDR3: CASTPDRVRGNTIYF. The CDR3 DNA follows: TGTGCCAGCACCCCGGACAGGGTGAGAGGAAACACCATATATTTT.

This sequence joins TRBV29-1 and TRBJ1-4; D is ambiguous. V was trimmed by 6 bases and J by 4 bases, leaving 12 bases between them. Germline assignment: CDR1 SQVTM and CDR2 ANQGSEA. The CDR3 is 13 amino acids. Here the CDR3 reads CSVTLTINEKLFF. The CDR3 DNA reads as TGCAGCGTAACCCTGACAATTAATGAAAAACTGTTTTTT.

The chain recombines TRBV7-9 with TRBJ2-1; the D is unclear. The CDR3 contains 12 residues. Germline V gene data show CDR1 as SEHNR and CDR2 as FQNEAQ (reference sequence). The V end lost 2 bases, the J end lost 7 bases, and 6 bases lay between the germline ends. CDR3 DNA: TGTGCCAGCAGCTTAACACCGAATGAGCAGTTCTTC. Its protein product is CASSLTPNEQFF.

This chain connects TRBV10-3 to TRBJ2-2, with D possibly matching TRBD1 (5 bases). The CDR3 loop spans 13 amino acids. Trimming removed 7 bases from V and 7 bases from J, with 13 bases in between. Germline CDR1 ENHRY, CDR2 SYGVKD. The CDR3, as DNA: TGTGCCATCAAGGGCAGGGAAGACGGGGAGCTGTTTTTT. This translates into CAIKGREDGELFF.

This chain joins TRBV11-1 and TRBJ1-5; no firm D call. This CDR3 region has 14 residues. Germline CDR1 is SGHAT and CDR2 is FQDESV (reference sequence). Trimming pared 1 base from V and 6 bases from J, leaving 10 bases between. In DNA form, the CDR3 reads TGTGCCAGCAGCTTAGACGGAGTAGGTCAGCCCCAGCATTTT. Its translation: CASSLDGVGQPQHF.

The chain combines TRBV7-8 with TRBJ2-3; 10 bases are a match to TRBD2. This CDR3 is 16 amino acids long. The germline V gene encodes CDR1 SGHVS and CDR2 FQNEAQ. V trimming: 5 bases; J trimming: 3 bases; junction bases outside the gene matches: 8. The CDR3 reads CASSRWSSGGTDTQYF. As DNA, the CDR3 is TGTGCCAGCAGCCGCTGGTCTAGCGGGGGTACAGATACGCAGTATTTT.

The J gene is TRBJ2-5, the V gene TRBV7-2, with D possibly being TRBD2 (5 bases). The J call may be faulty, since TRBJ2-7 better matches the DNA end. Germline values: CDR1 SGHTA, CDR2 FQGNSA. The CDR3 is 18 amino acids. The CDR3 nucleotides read TGTGCCAGCAGCTTATATGAAATACCGGGATTGAACTCCTACGAGCAGTACTTC. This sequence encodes CASSLYEIPGLNSYEQYF.

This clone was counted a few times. CDR3 DNA sequence: TGTGCCAGCAGTTACTCATGGGGGGAGACCTACAATGAGCAGTTCTTC. Amino acids: CASSYSWGETYNEQFF. The genes are TRBV6-5 and TRBJ2-1, with D perhaps matching TRBD2 (6 bases). Per germline, CDR1 MNHEY and CDR2 SVGAGI. V lost 0 bases, J lost 2 bases, and 11 bases lay in between. This CDR3 spans 16 amino acids.

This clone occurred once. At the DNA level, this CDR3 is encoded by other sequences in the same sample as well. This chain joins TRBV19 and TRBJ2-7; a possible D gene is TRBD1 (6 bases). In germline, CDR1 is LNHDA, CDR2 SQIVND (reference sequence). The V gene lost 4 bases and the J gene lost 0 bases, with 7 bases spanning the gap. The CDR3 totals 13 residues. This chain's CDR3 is CASSRGPSYEQYF. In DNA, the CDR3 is TGTGCCAGTAGTAGGGGGCCCTCCTACGAGCAGTACTTC.

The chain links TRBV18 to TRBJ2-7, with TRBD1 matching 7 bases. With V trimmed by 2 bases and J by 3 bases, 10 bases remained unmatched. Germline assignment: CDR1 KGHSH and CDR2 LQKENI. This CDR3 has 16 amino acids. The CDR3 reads CASSPSADRVLYEQYF. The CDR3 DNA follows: TGTGCCAGCTCACCATCGGCCGACAGGGTCCTCTACGAGCAGTACTTC.

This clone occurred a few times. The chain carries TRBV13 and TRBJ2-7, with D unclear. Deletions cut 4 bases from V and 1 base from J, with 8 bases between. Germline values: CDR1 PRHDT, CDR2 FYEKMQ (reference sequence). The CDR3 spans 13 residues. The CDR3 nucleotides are TGTGCCAGCAGCTCCCCCCAGTCCTACGAGCAGTACTTC. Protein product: CASSSPQSYEQYF.

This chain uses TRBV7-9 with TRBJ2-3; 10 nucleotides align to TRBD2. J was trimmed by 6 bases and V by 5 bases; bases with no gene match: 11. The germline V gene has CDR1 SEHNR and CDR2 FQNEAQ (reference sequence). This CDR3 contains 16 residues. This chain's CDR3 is CASSPATSGLGDTQYF. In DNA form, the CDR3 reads TGTGCCAGCAGCCCCGCGACTAGCGGGTTAGGGGATACGCAGTATTTT.

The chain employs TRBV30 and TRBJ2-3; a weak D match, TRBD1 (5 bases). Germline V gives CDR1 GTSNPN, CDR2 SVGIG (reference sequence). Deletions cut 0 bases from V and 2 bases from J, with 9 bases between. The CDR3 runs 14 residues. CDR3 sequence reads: CAWSVTGNTDTQYF. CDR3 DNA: TGTGCCTGGAGTGTAACAGGAAACACAGATACGCAGTATTTT.

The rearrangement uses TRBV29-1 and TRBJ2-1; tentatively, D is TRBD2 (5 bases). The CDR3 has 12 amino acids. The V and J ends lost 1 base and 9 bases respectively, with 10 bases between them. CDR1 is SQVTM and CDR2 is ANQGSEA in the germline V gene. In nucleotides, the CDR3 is TGCAGCGTTGAAGGTATGAGCGGTGAGCAGTTCTTC. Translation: CSVEGMSGEQFF.

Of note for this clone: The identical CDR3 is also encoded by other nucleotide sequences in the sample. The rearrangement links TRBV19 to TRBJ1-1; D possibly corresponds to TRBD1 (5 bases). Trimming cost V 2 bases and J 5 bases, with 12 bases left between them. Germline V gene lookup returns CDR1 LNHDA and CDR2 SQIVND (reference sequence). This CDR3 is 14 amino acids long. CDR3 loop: CASSIQGGGTEAFF. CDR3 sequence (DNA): TGTGCCAGTAGTATACAGGGTGGGGGGACTGAAGCTTTCTTT.

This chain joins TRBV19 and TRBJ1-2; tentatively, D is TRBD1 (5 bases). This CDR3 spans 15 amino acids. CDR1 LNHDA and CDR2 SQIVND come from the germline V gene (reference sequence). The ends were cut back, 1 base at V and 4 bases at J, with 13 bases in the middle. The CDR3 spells CASSIGVHQGYGYTF. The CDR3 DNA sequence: TGTGCCAGTAGTATAGGAGTACACCAGGGCTATGGCTACACCTTC. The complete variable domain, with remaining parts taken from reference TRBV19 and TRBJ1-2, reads DGGITQSPKYLFRKEGQNVTLSCEQNLNHDAMYWYRQDPGQGLRLIYYSQIVNDFQKGDIAEGYSVSREKKESFPLTVTSAQKNPTAFYLCASSIGVHQGYGYTFGSGTRLTVV.

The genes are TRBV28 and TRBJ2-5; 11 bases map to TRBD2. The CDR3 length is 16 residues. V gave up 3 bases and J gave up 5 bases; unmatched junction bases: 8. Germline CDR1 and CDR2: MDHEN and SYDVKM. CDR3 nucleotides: TGTGCCAGCAGTTTCGGGCTAGCGGGGGGAGGGGAGACCCAGTACTTC. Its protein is CASSFGLAGGGETQYF.

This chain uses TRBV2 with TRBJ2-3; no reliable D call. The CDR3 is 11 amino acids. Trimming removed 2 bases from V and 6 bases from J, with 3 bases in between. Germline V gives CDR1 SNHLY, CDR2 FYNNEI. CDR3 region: CASSELDTQYF. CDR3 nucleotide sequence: TGTGCCAGCAGTGAACTGGATACGCAGTATTTT.

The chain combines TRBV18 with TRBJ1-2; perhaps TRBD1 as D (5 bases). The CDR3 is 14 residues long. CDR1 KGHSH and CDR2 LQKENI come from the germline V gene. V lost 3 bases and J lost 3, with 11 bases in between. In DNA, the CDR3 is TGTGCCAGCTCACCGGGGGACTTCCACTATGGCTACACCTTC. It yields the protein CASSPGDFHYGYTF.

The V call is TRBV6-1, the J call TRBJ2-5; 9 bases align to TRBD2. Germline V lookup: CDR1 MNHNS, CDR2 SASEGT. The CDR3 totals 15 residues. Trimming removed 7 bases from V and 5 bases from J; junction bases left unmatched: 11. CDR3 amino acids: CASILNSGGWETQYF. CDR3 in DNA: TGTGCCAGCATCCTGAATAGCGGGGGTTGGGAGACCCAGTACTTC.

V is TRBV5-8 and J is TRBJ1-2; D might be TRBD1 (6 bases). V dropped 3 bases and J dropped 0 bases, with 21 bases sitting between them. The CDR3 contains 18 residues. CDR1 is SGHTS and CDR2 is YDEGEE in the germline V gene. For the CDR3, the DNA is TGTGCCAGCAGCTACAGGTGGAGCCCGGGACATCCTAACTATGGCTACACCTTC. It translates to CASSYRWSPGHPNYGYTF.

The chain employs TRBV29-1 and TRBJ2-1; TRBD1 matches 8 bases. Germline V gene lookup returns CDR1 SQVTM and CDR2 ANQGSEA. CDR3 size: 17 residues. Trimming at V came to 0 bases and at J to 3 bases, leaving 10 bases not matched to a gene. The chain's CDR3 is CSVEDGETGVFYNEQFF. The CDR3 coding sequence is TGCAGCGTTGAAGATGGCGAGACAGGGGTATTCTACAATGAGCAGTTCTTC.